This T cell receptor beta chain was sequenced during a study of blood T cells in healthy people across ages. All donors came from Russia, were Caucasian and healthy, and spanned ages roughly 6 to 95. Then a second PCR, running roughly 7 to 11 cycles, was carried out with a sample-barcoded 5' primer and a J-beta primer mix. Tags on each cDNA molecule came from a template-switch adaptor with 12 random nucleotides. Samples each returned at least 3 million CDR3-containing paired-end reads. One entry per CDR3 protein, called by TCRdb with MiXCR from the 5' RACE reads. The data show over 1,300,000 distinct CDR3 sequences, approximately 60% seen once. A note on this clonotype: Its specificity is unknown.

Per the germline V gene, CDR1 is SQVTM and CDR2 is ANQGSEA. The V gene lost 6 bases and the J gene lost 11 bases, with 14 bases spanning the gap. The CDR3 totals 11 residues. General study findings and limits: The study found more naive CD4+ cells and higher diversity in long-lived than aged donors.

The chain combines TRBV29-1 with TRBJ2-1; D is undetermined. This sequence originates from a man younger than 35 in good health. The specimen was blood. CDR3 region: CSVAILSKQFF. CDR3 DNA: TGCAGCGTCGCGATTCTTAGTAAGCAGTTCTTC.